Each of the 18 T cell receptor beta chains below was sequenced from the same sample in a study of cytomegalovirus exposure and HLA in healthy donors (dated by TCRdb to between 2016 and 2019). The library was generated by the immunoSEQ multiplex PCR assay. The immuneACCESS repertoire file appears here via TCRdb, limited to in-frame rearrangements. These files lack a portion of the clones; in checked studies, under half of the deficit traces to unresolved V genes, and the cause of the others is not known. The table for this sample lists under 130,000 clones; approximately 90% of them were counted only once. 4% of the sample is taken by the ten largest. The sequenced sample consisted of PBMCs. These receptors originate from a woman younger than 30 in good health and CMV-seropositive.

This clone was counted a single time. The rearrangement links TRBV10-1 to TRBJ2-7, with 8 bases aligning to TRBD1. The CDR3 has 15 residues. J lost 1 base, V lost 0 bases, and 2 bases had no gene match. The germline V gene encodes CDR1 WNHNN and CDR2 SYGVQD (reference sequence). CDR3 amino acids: CASSESWTGSYEQYF. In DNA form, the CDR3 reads TGCGCCAGCAGTGAGTCGTGGACAGGGTCCTACGAGCAGTACTTC.

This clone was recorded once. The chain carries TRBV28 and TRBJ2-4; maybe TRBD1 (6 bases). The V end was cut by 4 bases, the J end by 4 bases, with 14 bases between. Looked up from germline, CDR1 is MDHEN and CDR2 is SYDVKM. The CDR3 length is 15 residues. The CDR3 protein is CASSSSGTQKNIQYF. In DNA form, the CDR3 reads TGTGCCAGCAGTTCCTCCGGGACACAGAAAAACATTCAGTACTTC. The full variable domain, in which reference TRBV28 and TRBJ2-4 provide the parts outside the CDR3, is DVKVTQSSRYLVKRTGEKVFLECVQDMDHENMFWYRQDPGLGLRLIYFSYDVKMKEKGDIPEGYSVSREKKERFSLILESASTNQTSMYLCASSSSGTQKNIQYFGAGTRLSVL.

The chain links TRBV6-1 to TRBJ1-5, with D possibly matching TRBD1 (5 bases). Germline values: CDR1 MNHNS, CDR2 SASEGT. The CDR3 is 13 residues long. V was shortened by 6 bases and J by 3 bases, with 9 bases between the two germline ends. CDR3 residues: CASSPGYNQPQHF. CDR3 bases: TGTGCCAGCAGCCCAGGGTACAATCAGCCCCAGCATTTT.

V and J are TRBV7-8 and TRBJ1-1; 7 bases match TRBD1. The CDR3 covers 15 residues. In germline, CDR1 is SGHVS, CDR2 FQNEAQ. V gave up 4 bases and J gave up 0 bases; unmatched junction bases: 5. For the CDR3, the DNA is TGTGCCAGCAGCTGGGGACAGCCCTTGAACACTGAAGCTTTCTTT. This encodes CASSWGQPLNTEAFF.

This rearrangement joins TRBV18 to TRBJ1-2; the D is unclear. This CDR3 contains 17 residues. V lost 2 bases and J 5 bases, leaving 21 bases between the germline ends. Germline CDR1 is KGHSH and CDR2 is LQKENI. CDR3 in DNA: TGTGCCAGCTCACCAGGGGAGGACGCGATCGGGTGGTATGGCTACACCTTC. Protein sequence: CASSPGEDAIGWYGYTF.

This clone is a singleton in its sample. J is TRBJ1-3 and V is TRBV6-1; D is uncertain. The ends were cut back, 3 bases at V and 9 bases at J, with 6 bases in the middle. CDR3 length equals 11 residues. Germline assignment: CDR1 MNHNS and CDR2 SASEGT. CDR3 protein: CASSDGLTIYF. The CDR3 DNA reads TGTGCCAGCAGTGATGGGCTCACCATATATTTT.

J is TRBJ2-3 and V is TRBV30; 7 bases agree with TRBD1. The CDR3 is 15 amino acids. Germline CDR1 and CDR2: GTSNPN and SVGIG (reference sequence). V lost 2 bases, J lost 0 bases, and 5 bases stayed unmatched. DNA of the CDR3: TGTGCCTGGAGTCCGACAGGGTCCAGCACAGATACGCAGTATTTT. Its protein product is CAWSPTGSSTDTQYF.

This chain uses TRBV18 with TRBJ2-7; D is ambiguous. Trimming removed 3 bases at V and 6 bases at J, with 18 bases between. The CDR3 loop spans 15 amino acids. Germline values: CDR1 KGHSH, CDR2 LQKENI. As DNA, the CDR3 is TGTGCCAGCTCACCCTCCACCGGGTCGACGAGCGAGCAGTACTTC. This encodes CASSPSTGSTSEQYF.

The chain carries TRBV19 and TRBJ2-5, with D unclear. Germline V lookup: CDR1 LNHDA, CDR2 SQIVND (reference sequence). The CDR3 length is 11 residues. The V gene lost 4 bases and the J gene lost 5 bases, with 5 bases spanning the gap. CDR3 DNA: TGTGCCAGTAGTACCGGGGAGACCCAGTACTTC. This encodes CASSTGETQYF. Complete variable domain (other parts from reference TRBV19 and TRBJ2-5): DGGITQSPKYLFRKEGQNVTLSCEQNLNHDAMYWYRQDPGQGLRLIYYSQIVNDFQKGDIAEGYSVSREKKESFPLTVTSAQKNPTAFYLCASSTGETQYFGPGTRLLVL.

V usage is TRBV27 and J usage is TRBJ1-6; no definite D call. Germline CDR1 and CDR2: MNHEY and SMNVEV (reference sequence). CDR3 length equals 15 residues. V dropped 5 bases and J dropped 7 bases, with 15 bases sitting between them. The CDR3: CASSRQAEFNSPLHF. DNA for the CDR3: TGTGCCAGCAGTCGGCAGGCTGAGTTCAATTCACCCCTCCACTTT.

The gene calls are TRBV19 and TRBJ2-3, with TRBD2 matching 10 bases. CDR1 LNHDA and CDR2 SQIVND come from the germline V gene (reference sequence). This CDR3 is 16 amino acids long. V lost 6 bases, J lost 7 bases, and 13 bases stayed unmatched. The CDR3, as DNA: TGTGCCAGTAGCCGGGGGCAGCGGGAGGGCCTGAATACGCAGTATTTT. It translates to CASSRGQREGLNTQYF.

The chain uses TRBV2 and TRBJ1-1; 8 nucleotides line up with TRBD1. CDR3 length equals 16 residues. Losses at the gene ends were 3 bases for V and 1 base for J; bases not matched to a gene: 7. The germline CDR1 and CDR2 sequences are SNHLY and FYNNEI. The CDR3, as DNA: TGTGCCAGCAGTGACTTGACAGGGGATCAGAACACTGAAGCTTTCTTT. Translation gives CASSDLTGDQNTEAFF.

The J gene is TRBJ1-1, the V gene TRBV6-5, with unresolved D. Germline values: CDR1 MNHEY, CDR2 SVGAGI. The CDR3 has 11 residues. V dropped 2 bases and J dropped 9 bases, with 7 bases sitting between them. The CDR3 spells CASSYHSKAFF. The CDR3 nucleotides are TGTGCCAGCAGTTACCACTCGAAAGCTTTCTTT.

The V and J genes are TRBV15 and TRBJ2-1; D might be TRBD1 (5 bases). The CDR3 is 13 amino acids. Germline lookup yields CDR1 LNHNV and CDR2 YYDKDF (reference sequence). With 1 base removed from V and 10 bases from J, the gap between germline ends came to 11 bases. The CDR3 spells CATSRATGSEQFF. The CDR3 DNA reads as TGTGCCACCAGCAGAGCAACAGGCTCCGAGCAGTTCTTC.

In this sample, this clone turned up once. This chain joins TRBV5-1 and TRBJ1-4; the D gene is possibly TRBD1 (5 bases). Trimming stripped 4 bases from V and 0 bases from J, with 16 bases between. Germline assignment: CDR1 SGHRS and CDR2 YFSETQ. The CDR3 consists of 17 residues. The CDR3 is CASSPQTPGATNEKLFF. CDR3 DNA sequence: TGCGCCAGCAGCCCGCAAACCCCGGGGGCAACTAATGAAAAACTGTTTTTT.

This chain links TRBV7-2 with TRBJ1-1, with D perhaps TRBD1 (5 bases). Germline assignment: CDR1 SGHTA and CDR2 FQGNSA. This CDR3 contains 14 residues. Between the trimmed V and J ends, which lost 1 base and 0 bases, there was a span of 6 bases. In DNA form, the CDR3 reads TGTGCCAGCAGCTTAGGACAGCTGAACACTGAAGCTTTCTTT. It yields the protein CASSLGQLNTEAFF.

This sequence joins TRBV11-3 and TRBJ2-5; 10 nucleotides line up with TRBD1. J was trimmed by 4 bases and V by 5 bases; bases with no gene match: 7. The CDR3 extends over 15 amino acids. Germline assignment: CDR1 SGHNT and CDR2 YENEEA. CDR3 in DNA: TGTGCCAGCAGCCCGGGACAGGGGAACTCAGAGACCCAGTACTTC. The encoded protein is CASSPGQGNSETQYF.

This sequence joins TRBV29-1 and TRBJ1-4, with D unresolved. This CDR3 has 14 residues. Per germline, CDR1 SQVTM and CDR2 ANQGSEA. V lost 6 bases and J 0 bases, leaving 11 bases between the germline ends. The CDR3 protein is CSVATAATNEKLFF. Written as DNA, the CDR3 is TGCAGCGTCGCGACTGCCGCAACTAATGAAAAACTGTTTTTT.